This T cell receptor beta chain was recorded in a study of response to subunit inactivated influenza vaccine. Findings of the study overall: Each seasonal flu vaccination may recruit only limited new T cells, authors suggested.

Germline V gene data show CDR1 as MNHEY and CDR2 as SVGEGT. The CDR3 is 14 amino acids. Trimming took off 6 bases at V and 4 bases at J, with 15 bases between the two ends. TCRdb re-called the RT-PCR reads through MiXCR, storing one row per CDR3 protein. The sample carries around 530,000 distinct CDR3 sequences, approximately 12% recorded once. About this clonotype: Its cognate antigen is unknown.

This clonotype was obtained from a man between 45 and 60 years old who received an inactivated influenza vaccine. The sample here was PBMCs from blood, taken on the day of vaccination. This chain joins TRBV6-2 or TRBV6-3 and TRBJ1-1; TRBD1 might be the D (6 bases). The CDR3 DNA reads TGTGCCAGCAGATCACAGGGTGGGGGCACTGAAGCTTTCTTT. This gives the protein CASRSQGGGTEAFF.